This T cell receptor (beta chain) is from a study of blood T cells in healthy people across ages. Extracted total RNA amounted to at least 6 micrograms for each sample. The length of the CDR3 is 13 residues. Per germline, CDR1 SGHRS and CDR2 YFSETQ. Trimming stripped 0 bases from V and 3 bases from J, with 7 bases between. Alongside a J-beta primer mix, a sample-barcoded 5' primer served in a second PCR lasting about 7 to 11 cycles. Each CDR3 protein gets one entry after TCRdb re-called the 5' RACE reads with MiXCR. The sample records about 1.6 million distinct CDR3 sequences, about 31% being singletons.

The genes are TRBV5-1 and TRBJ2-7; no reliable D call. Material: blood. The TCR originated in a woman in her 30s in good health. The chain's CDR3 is CASSLEQFYEQYF. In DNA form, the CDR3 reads TGCGCCAGCAGCTTGGAACAGTTCTACGAGCAGTACTTC.